This T cell receptor (beta chain) was identified in a study of T cells in localized non-small cell lung cancer. Sequenced by immunoSEQ multiplex PCR; TCRdb stores in-frame clones only, minus some. This table holds fewer than 15,000 clones, about four fifths found once. CDR3 length: 15 residues. Trimming removed 4 bases at V and 6 bases at J, with 16 bases between. Germline V gives CDR1 LNHDA, CDR2 SQIVND (reference sequence). As regards this clone: Its specificity is unknown.

The study, taken as a whole, reports: Median detection of top 100 tumor clones in adjacent lung was approximately 50 clones. One tumor region alone was sequenced, and heterogeneity therefore remains possible. Higher blood T cell density tracked longer overall survival. The highest T cell clonality was in uninvolved adjacent lung, above tumor.

The TCR sequence derives from a male donor aged 60 or over with stage I squamous cell lung carcinoma. This specimen was peripheral blood, taken before any cancer treatment. The J gene is TRBJ2-1, the V gene TRBV19; D ambiguous. CDR3: CASSNEVKGSNEQFF. Here the CDR3 DNA reads TGTGCCAGTAGTAATGAAGTAAAGGGATCCAATGAGCAGTTCTTC.